The rows below give T cell receptor beta chains drawn from one sample of a study of blood T cell repertoires in COVID-19. Repertoires were generated with immunoSEQ multiplex PCR, while TCRdb's copy carries only in-frame clones and drops some. This sample has under 200,000 clones, with around 86% found just once. The sequenced material came from peripheral blood. Receptor source: a man between 65 and 85 years old with acute or convalescent COVID-19. CDR3s include the opening cysteine and the closing phenylalanine or tryptophan. D genes are given only for firm matches. A clone size is listed for some rows: how often the clone was seen (once, few, many), or a class if it is expanded.

v_gene	j_gene	d_gene	abundance	CDR3nt	CDR3aa
TRBV5-6	TRBJ2-3	.	.	TGTGCCAGCAGCTTGGACTCGGGGGAGCTCACAGATACGCAGTATTTT	CASSLDSGELTDTQYF
TRBV10-3	TRBJ2-3	TRBD2	.	TGTGCCATCAGGACTAGCGGGAGTACAGATACGCAGTATTTT	CAIRTSGSTDTQYF
TRBV28	TRBJ2-1	.	once	TGTGCCAGCAGTTTTGTGGACTCGGTCTACAATGAGCAGTTCTTC	CASSFVDSVYNEQFF
TRBV28	TRBJ2-1	.	.	TGTGCCAGCACCGCCCCGGGCAATGAGCAGTTCTTC	CASTAPGNEQFF
TRBV4-3	TRBJ1-1	TRBD1	.	TGCGCCAGCAGCCAAGATCGGGGGACAGGCTGGTTCACTGAAGCTTTCTTT	CASSQDRGTGWFTEAFF
TRBV4-1	TRBJ2-7	TRBD2	.	TGCGCCAGCAGCCAAGAGGCCCTAGCGGGAACCTACGAGCAGTACTTC	CASSQEALAGTYEQYF
TRBV6-5	TRBJ1-5	.	.	TGTGCCAGCAGTTACGGCCAGAATCAGCCCCAGCATTTT	CASSYGQNQPQHF
TRBV2	TRBJ2-2	.	.	TGTGCCAGCAGTGAATCGAGGGGGGGAACCGGGGAGCTGTTTTTT	CASSESRGGTGELFF
TRBV28	TRBJ2-3	.	.	TGTGCCACCAGCTTGAGCACAGATACGCAGTATTTT	CATSLSTDTQYF
TRBV6-1	TRBJ1-5	.	once	TGTGCCAGCAGTGAAGCCATGACAAGAGTTAGCAATCAGCCCCAGCATTTT	CASSEAMTRVSNQPQHF
TRBV12-2	TRBJ2-2	.	once	TGTGCAAGTCCCCTCGGCGGCACCGGGGAGCTGTTTTTT	CASPLGGTGELFF
TRBV18	TRBJ1-2	TRBD1	once	TGTGCCAGCTCACGCGACAGGGAAGATGGCTACACCTTC	CASSRDREDGYTF
TRBV6-6	TRBJ2-5	TRBD1	.	TGTGCCAGCAGTTACAATTGGGACGGGACAGAAGAGACCCAGTACTTC	CASSYNWDGTEETQYF
TRBV4-1	TRBJ2-7	.	.	TGCGCCAGCAGCCAAGAGTACGGGTCCGACGAGCAGTACTTC	CASSQEYGSDEQYF
TRBV4-3	TRBJ2-7	TRBD1	.	TGCGCCAGCAGCCAATCCCCGGGACAGGCCTACGAGCAGTACTTC	CASSQSPGQAYEQYF
TRBV5-1	TRBJ2-2	TRBD2	.	TGCGCCAGCAGTGATAAAATTCCGGGACTAGCGGGGGCCAACACCGGGGAGCTGTTTTTT	CASSDKIPGLAGANTGELFF
TRBV2	TRBJ1-2	TRBD1	.	TGTGCCAGCAGTCTAGGACAGGGCGGCTACACCTTC	CASSLGQGGYTF
TRBV10-1	TRBJ2-7	TRBD1	.	TGCGCCAGCAGTGAAGGGACAGGGAGCTACGAGCAGTACTTC	CASSEGTGSYEQYF
TRBV5-6	TRBJ1-4	TRBD1	few	TGTGCCAGCAGCTCAAGTCCGGGACAGGGCCGTGAAAAACTGTTTTTT	CASSSSPGQGREKLFF
TRBV19	TRBJ1-2	.	.	TGTGCCAGTACCGAGGGCCGGGGAGACTATGGCTACACCTTC	CASTEGRGDYGYTF
TRBV12-3/TRBV12-4	TRBJ1-2	TRBD1	.	TGTGCCAGCACCAGGACAGGGAGTGGCTACACCTTC	CASTRTGSGYTF
TRBV28	TRBJ2-3	.	once	TGTGCCAGCACCCTCGACAGATACACAGATACGCAGTATTTT	CASTLDRYTDTQYF
TRBV11-2	TRBJ1-4	.	.	TGTGCCAGCAGTTATCGTGGGGCGATTAATGAAAAACTGTTTTTT	CASSYRGAINEKLFF
TRBV2	TRBJ2-5	TRBD1	once	TGTGCCTCGACAGGGGGGGAAGAGACCCAGTACTTC	CASTGGEETQYF
TRBV7-2	TRBJ2-5	TRBD2	once	TGTGCCAGCAGCGTGACTAGCGGGGGGACGGGAGAGACCCAGTACTTC	CASSVTSGGTGETQYF
TRBV18	TRBJ1-1	TRBD1	once	TGTGCCAGTCTTCGTACAGGGGGCGTTGACGCTTTCTTT	CASLRTGGVDAFF
TRBV14	TRBJ1-5	TRBD1	.	TGTGCCAGCAGTGCAGGGGGCGCATTCCATCAGCCCCAGCATTTT	CASSAGGAFHQPQHF
TRBV11-2	TRBJ2-1	TRBD2	.	TGTGCCAGCAGCTCAGTAGCGGGGGCGATCAATGAGCAGTTCTTC	CASSSVAGAINEQFF